The clone carrying this T cell receptor (beta chain) occurred once. This sample stems from a study of cytomegalovirus exposure and HLA in healthy donors. Across the whole study: The 100 to 150 validation repertoires used the same platform as the roughly 670 first-cohort repertoires, a later analysis reported.

CDR3 length: 15 residues. Germline lookup yields CDR1 SGHDN and CDR2 FVKESK. Trimming pared 0 bases from V and 3 bases from J, leaving 12 bases between. Data came from immunoSEQ multiplex PCR; TCRdb stores just in-frame clones and leaves some out. This table holds approximately 46,000 clones, over 85% found once. The chain recombines TRBV14 with TRBJ2-7, with D tentatively TRBD1 (6 bases). The material sequenced was PBMCs. This clonotype was obtained from a woman under 30 in good health and CMV-seronegative. CDR3 residues: CASSQELGAVYEQYF. Written as DNA, the CDR3 is TGTGCCAGCAGCCAAGAGTTGGGGGCAGTCTACGAGCAGTACTTC.